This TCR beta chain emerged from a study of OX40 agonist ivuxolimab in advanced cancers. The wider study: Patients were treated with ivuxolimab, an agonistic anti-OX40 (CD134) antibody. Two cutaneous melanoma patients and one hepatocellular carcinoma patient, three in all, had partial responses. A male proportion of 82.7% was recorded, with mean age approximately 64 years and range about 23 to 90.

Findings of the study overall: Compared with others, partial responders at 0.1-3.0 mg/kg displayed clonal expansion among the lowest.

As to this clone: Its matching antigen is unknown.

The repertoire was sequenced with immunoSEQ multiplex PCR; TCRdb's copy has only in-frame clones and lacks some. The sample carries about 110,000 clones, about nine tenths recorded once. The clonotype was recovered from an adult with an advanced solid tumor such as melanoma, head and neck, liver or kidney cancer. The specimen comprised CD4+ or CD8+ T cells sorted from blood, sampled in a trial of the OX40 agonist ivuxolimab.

Here the CDR3 reads CASSVAGPPGDTQYF. For the CDR3, the DNA is TGTGCCAGCAGCGTAGCGGGCCCTCCGGGAGATACGCAGTATTTT. This chain connects TRBV9 to TRBJ2-3, with D uncertain. Looked up from germline, CDR1 is SGDLS and CDR2 is YYNGEE. V was cut by 0 bases and J by 5 bases, with 13 bases left in between. The CDR3 is 15 amino acids.